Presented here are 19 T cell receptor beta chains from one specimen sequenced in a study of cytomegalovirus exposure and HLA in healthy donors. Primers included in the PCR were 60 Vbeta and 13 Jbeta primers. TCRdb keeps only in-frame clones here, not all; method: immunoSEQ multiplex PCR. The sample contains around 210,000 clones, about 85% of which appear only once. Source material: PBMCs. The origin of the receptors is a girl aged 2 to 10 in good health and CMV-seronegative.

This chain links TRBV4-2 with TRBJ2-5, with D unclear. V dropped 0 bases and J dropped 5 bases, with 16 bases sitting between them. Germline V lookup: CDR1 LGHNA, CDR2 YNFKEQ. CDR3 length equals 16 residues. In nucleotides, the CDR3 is TGTGCCAGCAGCCAAGACGGTAGAGAGTTACGGGAGACCCAGTACTTC. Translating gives CASSQDGRELRETQYF.

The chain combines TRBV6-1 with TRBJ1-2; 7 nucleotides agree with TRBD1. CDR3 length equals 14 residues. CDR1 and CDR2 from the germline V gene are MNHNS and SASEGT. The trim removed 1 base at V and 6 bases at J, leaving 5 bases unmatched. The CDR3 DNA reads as TGTGCCAGCAGTGAAGTAGGCACAGGGGATGGCTACACCTTC. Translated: CASSEVGTGDGYTF.

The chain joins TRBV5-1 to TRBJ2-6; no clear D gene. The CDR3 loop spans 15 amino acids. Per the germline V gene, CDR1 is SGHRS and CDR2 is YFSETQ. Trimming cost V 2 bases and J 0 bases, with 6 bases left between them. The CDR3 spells CASSLTYSGANVLTF. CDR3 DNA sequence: TGCGCCAGCAGCTTAACATACTCTGGGGCCAACGTCCTGACTTTC.

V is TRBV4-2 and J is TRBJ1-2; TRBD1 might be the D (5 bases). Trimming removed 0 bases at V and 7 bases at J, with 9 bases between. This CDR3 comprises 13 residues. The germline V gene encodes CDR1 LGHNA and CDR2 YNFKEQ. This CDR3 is CASSQEGRRGYTF. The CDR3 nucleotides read TGTGCCAGCAGCCAAGAGGGGCGTCGTGGCTACACCTTC.

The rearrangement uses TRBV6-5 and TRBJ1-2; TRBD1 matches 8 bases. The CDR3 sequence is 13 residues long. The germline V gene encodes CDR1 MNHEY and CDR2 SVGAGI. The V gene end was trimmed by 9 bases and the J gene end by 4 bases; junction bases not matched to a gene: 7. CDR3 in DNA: TGTGCCAGTCGGACAGGGTTTGCCTATGGCTACACCTTC. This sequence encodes CASRTGFAYGYTF.

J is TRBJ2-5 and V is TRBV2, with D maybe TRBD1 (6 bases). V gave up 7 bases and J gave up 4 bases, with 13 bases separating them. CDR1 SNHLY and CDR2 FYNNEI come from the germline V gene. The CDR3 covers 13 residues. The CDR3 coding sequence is TGTGCCAGCAATACAGGGCAGATAGAGACCCAGTACTTC. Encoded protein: CASNTGQIETQYF.

CDR3 in amino acids: CASSLGNRVNSPLHF. CDR3 coding DNA: TGTGCCAGCAGCTTAGGAAACAGGGTCAATTCACCCCTCCACTTT. The V and J genes are TRBV13 and TRBJ1-6; TRBD1 is a possible D gene (6 bases). This CDR3 spans 15 amino acids. Germline V gene lookup returns CDR1 PRHDT and CDR2 FYEKMQ (reference sequence). Trimming cost V 0 bases and J 7 bases, with 10 bases left between them.

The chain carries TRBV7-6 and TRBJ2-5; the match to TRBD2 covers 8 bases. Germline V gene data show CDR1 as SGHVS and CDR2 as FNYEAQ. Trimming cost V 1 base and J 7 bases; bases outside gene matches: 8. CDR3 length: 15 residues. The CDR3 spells CASSLVGTSSATQYF. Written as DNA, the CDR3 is TGTGCCAGCAGCTTAGTTGGGACTAGTAGCGCGACCCAGTACTTC.

The CDR3 DNA reads as TGTGCCAGCAGTCCTGCCGGGACTATCTACAATGAGCAGTTCTTC. Translation gives CASSPAGTIYNEQFF. This chain joins TRBV28 and TRBJ2-1; 7 nucleotides line up with TRBD2. The CDR3 contains 15 residues. V was pared by 5 bases and J by 3 bases, with 7 bases of the junction left unmatched. CDR1 and CDR2 from the germline V gene are MDHEN and SYDVKM.

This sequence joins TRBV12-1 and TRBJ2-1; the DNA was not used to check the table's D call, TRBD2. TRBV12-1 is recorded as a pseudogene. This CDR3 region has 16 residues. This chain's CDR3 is CASGLAGYRSYNEQFF. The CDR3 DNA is TGTGCCAGCGGGCTAGCGGGATACCGCTCCTACAATGAGCAGTTCTTC.

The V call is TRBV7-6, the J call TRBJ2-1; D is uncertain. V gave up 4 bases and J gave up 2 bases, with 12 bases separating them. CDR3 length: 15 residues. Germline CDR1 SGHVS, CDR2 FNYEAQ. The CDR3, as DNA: TGTGCCAGCAGCTCTTCTAGTCTTGCCTACAATGAGCAGTTCTTC. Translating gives CASSSSSLAYNEQFF.

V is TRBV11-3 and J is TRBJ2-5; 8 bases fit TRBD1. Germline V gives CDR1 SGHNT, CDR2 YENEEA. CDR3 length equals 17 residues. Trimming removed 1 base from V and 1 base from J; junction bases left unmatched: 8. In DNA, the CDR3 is TGTGCCAGCAGCTTAGTGATTAGGGACAGGCTCCAAGAGACCCAGTACTTC. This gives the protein CASSLVIRDRLQETQYF.

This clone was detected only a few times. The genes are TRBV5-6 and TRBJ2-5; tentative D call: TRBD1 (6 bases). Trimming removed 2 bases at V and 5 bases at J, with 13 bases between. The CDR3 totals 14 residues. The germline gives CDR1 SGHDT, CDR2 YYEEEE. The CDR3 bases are TGTGCCAGCAGCTTTCAGGGGCCCTCGGAGACCCAGTACTTC. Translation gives CASSFQGPSETQYF.

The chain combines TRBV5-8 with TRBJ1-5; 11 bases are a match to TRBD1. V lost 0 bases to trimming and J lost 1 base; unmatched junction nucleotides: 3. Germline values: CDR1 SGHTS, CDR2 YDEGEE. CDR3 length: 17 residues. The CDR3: CASSLGTGGLSNQPQHF. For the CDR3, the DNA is TGTGCCAGCAGCTTGGGGACAGGGGGCCTCAGCAATCAGCCCCAGCATTTT.

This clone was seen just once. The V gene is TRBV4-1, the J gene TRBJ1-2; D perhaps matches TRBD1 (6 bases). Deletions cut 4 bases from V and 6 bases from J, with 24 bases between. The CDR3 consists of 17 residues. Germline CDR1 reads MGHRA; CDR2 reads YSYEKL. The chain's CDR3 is CASSRRGGGSKSDGYTF. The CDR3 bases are TGCGCCAGCAGCCGCCGGGGCGGGGGCAGCAAGTCCGATGGCTACACCTTC.

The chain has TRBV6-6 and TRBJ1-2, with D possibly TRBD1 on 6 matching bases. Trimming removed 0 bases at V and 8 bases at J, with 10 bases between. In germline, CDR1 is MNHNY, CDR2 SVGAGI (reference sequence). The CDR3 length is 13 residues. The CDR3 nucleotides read TGTGCCAGCAGTTACTCGAGGACAGACGGCTACACCTTC. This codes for CASSYSRTDGYTF.

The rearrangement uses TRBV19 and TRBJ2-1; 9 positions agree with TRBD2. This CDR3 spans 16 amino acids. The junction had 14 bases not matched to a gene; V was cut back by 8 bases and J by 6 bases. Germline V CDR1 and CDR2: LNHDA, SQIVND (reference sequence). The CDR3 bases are TGTGCCAGTCAACCCGCCGGGACTAGCTACCCCAATGAGCAGTTCTTC. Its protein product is CASQPAGTSYPNEQFF.

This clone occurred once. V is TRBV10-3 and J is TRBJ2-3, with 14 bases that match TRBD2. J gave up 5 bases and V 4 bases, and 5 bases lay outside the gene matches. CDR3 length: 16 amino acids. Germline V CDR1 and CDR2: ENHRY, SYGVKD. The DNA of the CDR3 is TGTGCCATCAGTGGGACTAGCGGGAGGTTGAGAGATACGCAGTATTTT. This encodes CAISGTSGRLRDTQYF.

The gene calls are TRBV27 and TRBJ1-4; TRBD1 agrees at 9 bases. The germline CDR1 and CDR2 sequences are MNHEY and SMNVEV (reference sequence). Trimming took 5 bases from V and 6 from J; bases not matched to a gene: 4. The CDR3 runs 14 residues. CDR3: CASSPQGADEKLFF. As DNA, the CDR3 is TGTGCCAGCAGTCCACAGGGGGCCGATGAAAAACTGTTTTTT.